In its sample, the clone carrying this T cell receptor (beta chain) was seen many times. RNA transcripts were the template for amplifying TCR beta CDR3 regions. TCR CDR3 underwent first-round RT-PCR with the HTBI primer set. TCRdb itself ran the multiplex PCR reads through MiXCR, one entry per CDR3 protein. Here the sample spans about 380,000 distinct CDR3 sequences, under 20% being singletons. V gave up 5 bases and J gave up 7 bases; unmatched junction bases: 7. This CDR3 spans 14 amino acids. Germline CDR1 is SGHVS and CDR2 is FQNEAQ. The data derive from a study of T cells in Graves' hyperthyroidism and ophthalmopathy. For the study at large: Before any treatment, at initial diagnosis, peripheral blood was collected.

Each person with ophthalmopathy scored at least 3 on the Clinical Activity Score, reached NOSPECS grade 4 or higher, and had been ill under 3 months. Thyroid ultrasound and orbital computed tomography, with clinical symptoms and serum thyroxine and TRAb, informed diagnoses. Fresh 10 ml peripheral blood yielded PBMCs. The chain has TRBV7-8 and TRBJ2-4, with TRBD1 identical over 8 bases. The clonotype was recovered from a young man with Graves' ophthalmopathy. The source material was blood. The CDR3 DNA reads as TGTGCCAGCAGCCCGACAGGGGTGGGGAACATTCAGTACTTC. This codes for CASSPTGVGNIQYF.